This T cell receptor (beta chain) was captured in a study of CD8 T cells in ankylosing spondylitis. Whole-study findings and limits: What seemed typical of ankylosing spondylitis blood was a TCR beta motif built from eight highly homologous variants. In the blood and synovial fluid of reactive arthritis, some motif variants had been previously reported.

Trimming shortened V by 1 base and J by 3 bases, and 7 bases separated the two germline ends. Germline CDR1 LGHDT, CDR2 YNNKEL (reference sequence). The CDR3 contains 15 residues. Turning to this clonotype: Antigen unknown.

Each TCR beta library was made by quantitative 5'-RACE that incorporated molecular barcodes. TCRdb fed the 5' RACE reads into MiXCR, producing one record per CDR3 protein. The sample holds 300,000 to 400,000 distinct CDR3 sequences, under 25% seen once. The specimen sequenced was blood, either unsorted or a sorted T cell fraction (not recorded which). This rearrangement joins TRBV3-1 to TRBJ2-6; D gene unclear. The source is a male donor with ankylosing spondylitis. In DNA, the CDR3 is TGTGCCAGCAGCCAAGGGTTATATGGGGCCAACGTCCTGACTTTC. This gives the protein CASSQGLYGANVLTF.